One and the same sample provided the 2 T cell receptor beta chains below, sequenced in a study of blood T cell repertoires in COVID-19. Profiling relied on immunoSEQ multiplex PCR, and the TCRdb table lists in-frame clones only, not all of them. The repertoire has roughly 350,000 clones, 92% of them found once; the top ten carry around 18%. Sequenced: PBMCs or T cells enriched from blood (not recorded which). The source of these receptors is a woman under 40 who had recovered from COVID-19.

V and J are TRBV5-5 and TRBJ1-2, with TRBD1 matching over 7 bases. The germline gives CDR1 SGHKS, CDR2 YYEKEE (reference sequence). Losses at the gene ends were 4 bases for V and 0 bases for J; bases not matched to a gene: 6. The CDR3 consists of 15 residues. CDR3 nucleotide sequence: TGTGCCAGCAGCCCGATGGGACAGACTAACTATGGCTACACCTTC. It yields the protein CASSPMGQTNYGYTF.

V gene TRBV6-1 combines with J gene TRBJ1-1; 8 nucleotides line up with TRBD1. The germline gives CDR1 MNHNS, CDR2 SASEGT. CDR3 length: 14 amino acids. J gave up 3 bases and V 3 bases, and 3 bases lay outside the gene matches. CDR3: CASSETGADTEAFF. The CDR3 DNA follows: TGTGCCAGCAGTGAGACAGGGGCGGACACTGAAGCTTTCTTT.